These T cell receptor beta chains were read from a single sample in a study of response to subunit inactivated influenza vaccine. MiXCR, applied by TCRdb to the RT-PCR reads, yields one record per CDR3 protein. In the table there are more than 550,000 distinct CDR3 sequences, about 11% of which are singletons. This same sample was also part of a study on T cells expressing NK-cell markers.

This specimen was PBMCs from blood, taken on the day of vaccination. Receptors were obtained from a man aged 50 or older who received an inactivated influenza vaccine. Both conserved end residues are part of each CDR3. Each record gives: D gene, clone size, V gene, J gene, CDR3 protein, CDR3 DNA. D genes are given only for firm matches. The listing skips clone size in some rows; elsewhere it reads once, few, many or a size class.

TRBD2	few	TRBV12-3/TRBV12-4	TRBJ2-7	CASSGTSGGNFYEQYF	TGTGCCAGCAGCGGGACTAGCGGGGGGAACTTTTACGAGCAGTACTTC
TRBD2	few	TRBV10-3	TRBJ2-5	CASERGGGQETQYF	TGTGCCTCCGAACGGGGCGGGGGCCAAGAGACCCAGTACTTC
TRBD1	few	TRBV6-1	TRBJ1-6	CASSEGTGGSPLHF	TGTGCCAGCAGTGAAGGGACAGGGGGTTCACCCCTCCACTTT
NA	NA	TRBV20-1	TRBJ1-1	CSAGLTGRTEAFF	TGCAGTGCTGGACTAACAGGGCGCACTGAAGCTTTCTTT
NA	NA	TRBV11-2	TRBJ1-5	CASSLGRYAGPRRNQPQHF	TGTGCCAGCAGCTTAGGACGGTATGCAGGACCCAGAAGGAATCAGCCCCAGCATTTT
NA	NA	TRBV21-1	TRBJ2-3	CASTPTGGLADTQYF	TGTGCCAGCACCCCGACAGGGGGCTTAGCAGATACGCAGTATTTT
NA	few	TRBV7-2	TRBJ2-7	CASSFYSHEQYF	TGTGCCAGCAGCTTTTACAGCCACGAGCAGTACTTC
NA	NA	TRBV9	TRBJ1-1	CATSSGATNTEAFF	TGTGCCACGTCCTCAGGGGCCACGAACACTGAAGCTTTCTTT
NA	many	TRBV29-1	TRBJ2-5	CSVDRFQETQYF	TGCAGCGTTGATCGATTCCAAGAGACCCAGTACTTC
NA	few	TRBV5-1	TRBJ2-1	CASSLTSTATDEQFF	TGCGCCAGCAGCCTCACCTCGACTGCCACGGATGAGCAGTTCTTC
NA	NA	TRBV24-1	TRBJ2-1	CATSDFRTDIADEQFF	TGTGCCACCAGTGATTTCCGGACAGATATCGCTGATGAGCAGTTCTTC
TRBD1	many	TRBV5-5	TRBJ2-3	CASSRDRNTDTQYF	TGTGCCAGCAGCCGGGACAGGAACACAGATACGCAGTATTTT
NA	many	TRBV20-1	TRBJ2-4	CSCCPSGKNIQYF	TGCAGTTGTTGCCCCTCGGGCAAAAACATTCAGTACTTC
TRBD2	NA	TRBV10-2	TRBJ2-1	CASSEWTSGYNEQFF	TGCGCCAGCAGTGAATGGACTAGCGGTTACAATGAGCAGTTCTTC
NA	few	TRBV30	TRBJ1-1	CAWSLSLYTEAFF	TGTGCCTGGAGTCTCTCACTCTACACTGAAGCTTTCTTT
TRBD1	few	TRBV3-1	TRBJ2-7	CASSQGWDGQDEQYF	TGTGCCAGCAGCCAAGGTTGGGATGGACAGGACGAGCAGTACTTC
NA	few	TRBV7-9	TRBJ1-2	CASSSRDLGYGYTF	TGTGCCAGCAGCTCGAGGGACCTTGGCTATGGCTACACCTTC
TRBD1	few	TRBV6-5	TRBJ2-7	CASSYQSLNRGQKQYF	TGTGCCAGCAGTTACCAAAGCCTTAACAGGGGGCAAAAGCAGTACTTC
NA	many	TRBV7-2	TRBJ1-2	CASSSRGGYTF	TGTGCCAGCAGCTCACGGGGTGGCTACACCTTC
NA	NA	TRBV3-1	TRBJ2-1	CASRSVGTEGNEQFF	TGTGCCAGCAGATCAGTCGGGACGGAGGGGAATGAGCAGTTCTTC
NA	NA	TRBV28	TRBJ1-4	CASSLGGGLREKLFF	TGTGCCAGCAGTTTGGGCGGCGGGCTAAGGGAAAAACTGTTTTTT
NA	NA	TRBV6-1	TRBJ1-2	CASSDNLPYGYTF	TGTGCCAGCAGTGATAACCTTCCCTATGGCTACACCTTC
TRBD2	NA	TRBV5-1	TRBJ2-3	CASSNGGTDTQYF	TGCGCCAGCAGCAACGGGGGGACAGATACGCAGTATTTT
TRBD1	NA	TRBV14	TRBJ2-2	CASSQQTGVGELFF	TGTGCCAGCAGCCAACAAACAGGGGTCGGGGAGCTGTTTTTT
NA	few	TRBV11-2	TRBJ2-2	CASSLVEGRINTGELFF	TGTGCCAGCAGCTTAGTGGAGGGCCGGATCAACACCGGGGAGCTGTTTTTT